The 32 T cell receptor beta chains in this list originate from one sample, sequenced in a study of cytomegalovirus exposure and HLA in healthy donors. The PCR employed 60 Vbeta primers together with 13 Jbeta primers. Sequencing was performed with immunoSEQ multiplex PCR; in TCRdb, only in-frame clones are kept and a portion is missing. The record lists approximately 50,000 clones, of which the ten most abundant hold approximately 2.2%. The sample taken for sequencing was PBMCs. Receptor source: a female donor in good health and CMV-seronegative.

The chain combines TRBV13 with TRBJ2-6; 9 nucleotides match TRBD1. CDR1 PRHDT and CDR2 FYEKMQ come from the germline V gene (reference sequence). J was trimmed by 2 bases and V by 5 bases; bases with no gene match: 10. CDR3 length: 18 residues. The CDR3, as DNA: TGTGCCAGCAGCCCGCGGACAGGGGTTCGTCCTGGGGCCAACGTCCTGACTTTC. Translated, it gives CASSPRTGVRPGANVLTF. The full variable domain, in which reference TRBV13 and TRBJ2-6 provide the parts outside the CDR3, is AAGVIQSPRHLIKEKRETATLKCYPIPRHDTVYWYQQGPGQDPQFLISFYEKMQSDKGSIPDRFSAQQFSDYHSELNMSSLELGDSALYFCASSPRTGVRPGANVLTFGAGSRLTVL.

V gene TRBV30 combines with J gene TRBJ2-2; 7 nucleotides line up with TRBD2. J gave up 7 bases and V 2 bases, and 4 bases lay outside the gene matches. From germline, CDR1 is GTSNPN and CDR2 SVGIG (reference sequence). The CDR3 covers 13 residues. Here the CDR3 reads CAWSSGEVGELFF. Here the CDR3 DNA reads TGTGCCTGGAGTAGCGGGGAGGTCGGGGAGCTGTTTTTT.

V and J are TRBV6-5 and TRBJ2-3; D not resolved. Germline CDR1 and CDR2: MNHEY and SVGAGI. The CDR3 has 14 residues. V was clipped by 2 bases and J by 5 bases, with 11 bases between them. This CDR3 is CASSYGSSGDTQYF. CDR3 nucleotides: TGTGCCAGCAGTTACGGTAGTTCGGGAGATACGCAGTATTTT.

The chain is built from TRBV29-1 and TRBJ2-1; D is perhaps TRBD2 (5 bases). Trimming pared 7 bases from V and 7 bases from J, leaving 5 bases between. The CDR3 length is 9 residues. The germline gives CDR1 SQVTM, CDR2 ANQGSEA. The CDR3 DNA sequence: TGCAGCGCGGGAAATGAGCAGTTCTTC. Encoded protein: CSAGNEQFF.

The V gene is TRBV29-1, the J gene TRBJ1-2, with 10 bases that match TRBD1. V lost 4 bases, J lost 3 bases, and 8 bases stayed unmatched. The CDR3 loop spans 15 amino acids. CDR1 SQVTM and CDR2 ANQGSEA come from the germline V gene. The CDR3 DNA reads TGCAGCGTTGGCCCCGAGACAGGGGGCGACTATGGCTACACCTTC. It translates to CSVGPETGGDYGYTF.

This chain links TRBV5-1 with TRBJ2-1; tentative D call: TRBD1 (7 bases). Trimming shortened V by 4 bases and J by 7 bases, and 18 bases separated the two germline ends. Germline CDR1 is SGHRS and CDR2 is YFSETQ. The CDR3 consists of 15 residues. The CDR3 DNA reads TGCGCCAGCAGCCGGATCCAGGGGGGTGAAAATGAGCAGTTCTTC. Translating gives CASSRIQGGENEQFF.

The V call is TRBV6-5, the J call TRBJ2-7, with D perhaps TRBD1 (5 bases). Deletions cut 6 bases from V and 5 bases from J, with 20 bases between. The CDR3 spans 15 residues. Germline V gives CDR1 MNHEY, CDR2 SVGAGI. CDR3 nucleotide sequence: TGTGCCAGCAGCGCCTCAAGCGACTGGGGCGACGAGCAGTACTTC. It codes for CASSASSDWGDEQYF.

The CDR3 sequence is CAISEISGNYNEQFF. CDR3 nucleotide sequence: TGTGCCATCAGTGAAATTAGCGGGAACTACAATGAGCAGTTCTTC. The V gene is TRBV10-3, the J gene TRBJ2-1, with TRBD2 identical over 8 bases. Germline V gene sequence: CDR1 ENHRY, CDR2 SYGVKD. V lost 3 bases to trimming and J lost 3 bases; unmatched junction nucleotides: 4. The CDR3 loop spans 15 amino acids.

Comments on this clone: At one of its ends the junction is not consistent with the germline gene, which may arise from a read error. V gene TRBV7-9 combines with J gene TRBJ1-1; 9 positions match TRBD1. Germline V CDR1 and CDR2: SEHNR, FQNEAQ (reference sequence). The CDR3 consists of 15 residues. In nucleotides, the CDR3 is TGTGCCAGCAGCTCCGGGACAGGGATGGGCACTGAAGATTTCTTT. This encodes CASSSGTGMGTEDFF. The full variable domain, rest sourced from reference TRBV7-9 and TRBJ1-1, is DTGVSQNPRHKITKRGQNVTFRCDPISEHNRLYWYRQTLGQGPEFLTYFQNEAQLEKSRLLSDRFSAERPKGSFSTLEIQRTEQGDSAMYLCASSSGTGMGTEDFFGQGTRLTVV.

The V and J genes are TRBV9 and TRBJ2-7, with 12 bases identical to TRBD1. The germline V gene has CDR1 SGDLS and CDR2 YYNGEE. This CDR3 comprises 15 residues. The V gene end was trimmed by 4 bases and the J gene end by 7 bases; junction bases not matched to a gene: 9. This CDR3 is CASSSGQGASEEQYF. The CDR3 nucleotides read TGTGCCAGCAGCTCGGGACAGGGGGCTTCGGAGGAGCAGTACTTC.

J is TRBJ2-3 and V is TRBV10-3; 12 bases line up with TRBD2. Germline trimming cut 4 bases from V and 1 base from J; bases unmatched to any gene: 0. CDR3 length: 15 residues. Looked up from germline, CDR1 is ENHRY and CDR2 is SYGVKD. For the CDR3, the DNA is TGTGCCATCAGTGGGACTAGCGGGGGCACAGATACGCAGTATTTT. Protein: CAISGTSGGTDTQYF.

CDR3 nucleotides: TGTGCCAGCAGTTACTCCAGCGGGGTGGTCGACTACGAGCAGTACTTC. This codes for CASSYSSGVVDYEQYF. The chain uses TRBV6-5 and TRBJ2-7, with 7 bases that match TRBD2. The V segment lost 0 bases and the J segment 3 bases; nucleotides outside the gene matches: 8. Germline V gives CDR1 MNHEY, CDR2 SVGAGI. This CDR3 contains 16 residues.

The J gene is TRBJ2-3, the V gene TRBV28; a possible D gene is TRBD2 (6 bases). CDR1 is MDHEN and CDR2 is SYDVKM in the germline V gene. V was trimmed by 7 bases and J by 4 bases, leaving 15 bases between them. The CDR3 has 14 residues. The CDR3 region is CASNAGTEADTQYF. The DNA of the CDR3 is TGTGCCAGCAACGCGGGGACTGAGGCAGATACGCAGTATTTT.

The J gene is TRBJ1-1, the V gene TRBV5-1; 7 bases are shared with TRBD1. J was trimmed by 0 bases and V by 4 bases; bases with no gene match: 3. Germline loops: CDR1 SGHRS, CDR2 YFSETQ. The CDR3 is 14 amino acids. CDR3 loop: CASSAGQLNTEAFF. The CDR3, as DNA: TGCGCCAGCAGCGCGGGACAGCTGAACACTGAAGCTTTCTTT.

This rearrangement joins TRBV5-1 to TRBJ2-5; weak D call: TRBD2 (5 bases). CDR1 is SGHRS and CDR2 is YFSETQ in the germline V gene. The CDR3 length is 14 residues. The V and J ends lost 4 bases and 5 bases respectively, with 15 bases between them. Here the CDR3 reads CASSHRGEEETQYF. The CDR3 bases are TGCGCCAGCAGCCACCGGGGTGAGGAGGAGACCCAGTACTTC.

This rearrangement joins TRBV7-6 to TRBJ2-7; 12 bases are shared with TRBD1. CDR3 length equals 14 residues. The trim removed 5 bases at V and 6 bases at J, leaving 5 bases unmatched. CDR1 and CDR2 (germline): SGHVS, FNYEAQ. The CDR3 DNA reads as TGTGCCAGCAGCCCCGGGACAGGGGGCGGCGAGCAGTACTTC. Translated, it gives CASSPGTGGGEQYF.

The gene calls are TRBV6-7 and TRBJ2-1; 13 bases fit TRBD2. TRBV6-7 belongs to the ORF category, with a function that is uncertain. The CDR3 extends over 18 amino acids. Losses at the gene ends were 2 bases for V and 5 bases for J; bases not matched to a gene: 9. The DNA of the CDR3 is TGTGCCAGCAGTTACCTGGGACTAGCGGGAAGGAACGACAATGAGCAGTTCTTC. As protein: CASSYLGLAGRNDNEQFF.

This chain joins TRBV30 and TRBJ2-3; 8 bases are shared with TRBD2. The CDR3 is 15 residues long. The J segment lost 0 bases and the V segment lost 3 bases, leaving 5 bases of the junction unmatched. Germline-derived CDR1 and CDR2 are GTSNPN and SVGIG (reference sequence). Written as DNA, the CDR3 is TGTGCCTGGAGGTTGCGGGGGGTTAGCACAGATACGCAGTATTTT. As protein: CAWRLRGVSTDTQYF. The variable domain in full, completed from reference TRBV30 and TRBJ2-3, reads SQTIHQWPATLVQPVGSPLSLECTVEGTSNPNLYWYRQAAGRGLQLLFYSVGIGQISSEVPQNLSASRPQDRQFILSSKKLLLSDSGFYLCAWRLRGVSTDTQYFGPGTRLTVL.

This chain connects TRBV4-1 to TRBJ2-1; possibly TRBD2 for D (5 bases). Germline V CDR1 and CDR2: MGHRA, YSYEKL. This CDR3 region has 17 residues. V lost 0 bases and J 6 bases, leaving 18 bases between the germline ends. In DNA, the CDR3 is TGCGCCAGCAGCCAAGAGGGTACTAGGGCCTATCCCAATGAGCAGTTCTTC. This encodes CASSQEGTRAYPNEQFF.

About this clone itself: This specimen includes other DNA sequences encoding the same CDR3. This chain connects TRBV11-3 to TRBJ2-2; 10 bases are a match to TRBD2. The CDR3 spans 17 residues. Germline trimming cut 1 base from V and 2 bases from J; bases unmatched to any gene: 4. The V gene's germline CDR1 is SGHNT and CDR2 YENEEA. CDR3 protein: CASSLVAGGLNTGELFF. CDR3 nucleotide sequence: TGTGCCAGCAGCTTAGTAGCGGGAGGACTTAACACCGGGGAGCTGTTTTTT.

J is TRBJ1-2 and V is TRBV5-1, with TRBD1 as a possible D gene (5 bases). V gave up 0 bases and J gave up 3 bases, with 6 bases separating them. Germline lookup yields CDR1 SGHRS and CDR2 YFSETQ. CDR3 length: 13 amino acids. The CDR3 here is CASSLARDYGYTF. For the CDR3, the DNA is TGCGCCAGCAGCTTGGCCAGGGACTATGGCTACACCTTC. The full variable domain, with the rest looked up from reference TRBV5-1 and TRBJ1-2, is KAGVTQTPRYLIKTRGQQVTLSCSPISGHRSVSWYQQTPGQGLQFLFEYFSETQRNKGNFPGRFSGRQFSNSRSEMNVSTLELGDSALYLCASSLARDYGYTFGSGTRLTVV.

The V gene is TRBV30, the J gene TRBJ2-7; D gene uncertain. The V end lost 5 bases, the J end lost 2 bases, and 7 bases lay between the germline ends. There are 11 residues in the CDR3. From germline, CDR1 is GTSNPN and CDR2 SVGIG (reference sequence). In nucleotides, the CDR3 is TGTGCCTGGGGGCAAGCCTACGAGCAGTACTTC. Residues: CAWGQAYEQYF.

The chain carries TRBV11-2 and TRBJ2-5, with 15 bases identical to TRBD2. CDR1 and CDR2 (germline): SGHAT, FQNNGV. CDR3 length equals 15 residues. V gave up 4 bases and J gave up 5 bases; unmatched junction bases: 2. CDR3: CASSSGTSGRETQYF. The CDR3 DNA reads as TGTGCCAGCAGCTCCGGGACTAGCGGGAGGGAGACCCAGTACTTC.

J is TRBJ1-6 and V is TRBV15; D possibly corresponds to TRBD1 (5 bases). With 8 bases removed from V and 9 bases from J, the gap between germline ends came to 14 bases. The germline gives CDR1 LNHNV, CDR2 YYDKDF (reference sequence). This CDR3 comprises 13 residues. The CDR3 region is CATRDSGSSPLHF. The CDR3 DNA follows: TGTGCCACCCGAGACAGTGGAAGTTCACCCCTCCACTTT.

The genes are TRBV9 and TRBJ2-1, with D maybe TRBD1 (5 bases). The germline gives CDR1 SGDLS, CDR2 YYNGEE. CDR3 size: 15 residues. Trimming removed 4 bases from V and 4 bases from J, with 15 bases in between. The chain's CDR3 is CASSLQGRSYNEQFF. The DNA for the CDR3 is TGTGCCAGCAGCCTCCAGGGTAGGTCGTACAATGAGCAGTTCTTC.

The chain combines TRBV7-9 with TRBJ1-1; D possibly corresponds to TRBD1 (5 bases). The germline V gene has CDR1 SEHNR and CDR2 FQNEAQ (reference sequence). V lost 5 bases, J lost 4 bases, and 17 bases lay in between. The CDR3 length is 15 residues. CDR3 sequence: CASSQRRVEVTEAFF. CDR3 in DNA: TGTGCCAGCAGCCAACGCAGGGTCGAGGTCACTGAAGCTTTCTTT.

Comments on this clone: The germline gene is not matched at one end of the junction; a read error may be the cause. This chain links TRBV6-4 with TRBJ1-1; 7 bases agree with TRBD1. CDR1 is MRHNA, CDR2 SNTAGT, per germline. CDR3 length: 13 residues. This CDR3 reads CASSDSPRDRIIF. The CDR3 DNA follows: TGTGCCAGCAGTGACTCCCCACGGGACAGAATCATATTT.

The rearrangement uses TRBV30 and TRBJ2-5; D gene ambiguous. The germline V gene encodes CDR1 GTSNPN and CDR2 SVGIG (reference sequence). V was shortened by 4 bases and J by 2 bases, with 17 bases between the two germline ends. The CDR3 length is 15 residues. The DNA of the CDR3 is TGTGCCTGGACCGTAAGCGCAGTTCTTCAAGAGACCCAGTACTTC. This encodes CAWTVSAVLQETQYF.

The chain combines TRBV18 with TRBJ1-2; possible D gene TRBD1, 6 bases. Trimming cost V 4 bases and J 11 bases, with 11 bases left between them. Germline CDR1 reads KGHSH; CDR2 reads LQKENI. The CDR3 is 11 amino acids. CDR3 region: CASSLGQKYTF. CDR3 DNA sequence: TGTGCCAGCTCACTGGGACAAAAGTACACCTTC.

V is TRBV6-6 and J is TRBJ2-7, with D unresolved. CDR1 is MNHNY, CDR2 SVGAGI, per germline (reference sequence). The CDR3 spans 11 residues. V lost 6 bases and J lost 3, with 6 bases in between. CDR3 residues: CASRENYEQYF. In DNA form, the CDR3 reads TGTGCCAGCAGGGAGAACTACGAGCAGTACTTC.

The CDR3 region has the DNA TGCAGTGCGATGACAGGCTACGAGCAGTACTTC. This gives the protein CSAMTGYEQYF. The chain uses TRBV20-1 and TRBJ2-7, with a weak D call TRBD1 (6 bases). This CDR3 contains 11 residues. V was pared by 6 bases and J by 3 bases, with 9 bases between. Per the germline V gene, CDR1 is DFQATT and CDR2 is SNEGSKA (reference sequence).

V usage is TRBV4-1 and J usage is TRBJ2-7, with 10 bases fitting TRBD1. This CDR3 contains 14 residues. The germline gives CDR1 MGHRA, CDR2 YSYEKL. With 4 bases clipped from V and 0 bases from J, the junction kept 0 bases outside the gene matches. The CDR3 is CASSRTGGSYEQYF. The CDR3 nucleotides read TGCGCCAGCAGCCGGACAGGGGGCTCCTACGAGCAGTACTTC.